This passage covers 7 T cell receptor beta chains from one sample sequenced in a study of T-cell reconstitution after alpha-beta-depleted transplantation in children. Preparation of the TCRbeta library used unique molecular identifiers. TCRdb fed the PCR reads into MiXCR, producing one record per CDR3 protein. There are approximately 980,000 distinct CDR3 sequences in the sample; about 29% occur only once, and roughly 28% lies in the top ten. The starting material was PBMCs, mostly from graft donor cells, obtained 360 days after TCRalphabeta/CD19-depleted stem cell transplant. All receptors derive from a boy in the first two years of life who had a stem cell transplant for SCID, so the T cells may come from the graft donor.

CDR3 coding DNA: TGCAGCGTTGATTCCGGGGAGGACATTCAGTACTTC. Residues: CSVDSGEDIQYF. The genes are TRBV29-1 and TRBJ2-4, with a tentative D call TRBD2 (6 bases). CDR3 length equals 12 residues. V dropped 3 bases and J dropped 8 bases, with 11 bases sitting between them. CDR1 SQVTM and CDR2 ANQGSEA come from the germline V gene.

The gene calls are TRBV20-1 and TRBJ2-1; 9 bases line up with TRBD1. V shed 2 bases and J 7 bases; nucleotides not matched to a gene: 9. CDR3 length: 15 residues. Germline values: CDR1 DFQATT, CDR2 SNEGSKA (reference sequence). CDR3 sequence reads: CSARPPRTGANEQFF. DNA for the CDR3: TGCAGTGCTAGACCACCTAGGACAGGGGCTAATGAGCAGTTCTTC.

The chain carries TRBV29-1 and TRBJ2-3, with TRBD2 matching over 8 bases. Germline lookup yields CDR1 SQVTM and CDR2 ANQGSEA. V dropped 7 bases and J dropped 6; count of bases not matched to a gene: 12. This CDR3 has 14 residues. CDR3: CSGMRAGAGDTQYF. CDR3 bases: TGCAGCGGGATGCGAGCGGGGGCCGGGGATACGCAGTATTTT.

This clonotype was seen a few times. The chain links TRBV6-5 to TRBJ1-1; tentatively, D is TRBD1 (6 bases). The CDR3 extends over 18 amino acids. Germline loops: CDR1 MNHEY, CDR2 SVGAGI. The ends were cut back, 2 bases at V and 6 bases at J, with 25 bases in the middle. CDR3 DNA: TGTGCCAGCAGTTACGTATTACCGCGAGGGGGTACCAGCGCTGAAGCTTTCTTT. Encoded protein: CASSYVLPRGGTSAEAFF.

The rearrangement uses TRBV12-3 or TRBV12-4 and TRBJ2-5; the D gene is possibly TRBD2 (7 bases). The CDR3 length is 15 residues. Trimming pared 6 bases from V and 4 bases from J, leaving 18 bases between. The CDR3 bases are TGTGCCAGCAGCTCGCTTCTAGGGGGGGGAGAGACCCAGTACTTC. This codes for CASSSLLGGGETQYF.

In regard to this clonotype: One junction end disagrees with the germline gene, perhaps due to a read error. This rearrangement joins TRBV5-5 to TRBJ2-1; D ambiguous. The CDR3 is 15 amino acids. Per germline, CDR1 SGHKS and CDR2 YYEKEE (reference sequence). CDR3 in amino acids: CASSLRTGSYDEQFF. Written as DNA, the CDR3 is TGTGCCAGCAGCTTGCGGACGGGTAGCTACGATGAGCAGTTCTTC.

The chain combines TRBV7-8 with TRBJ1-5, with D perhaps matching TRBD1 (5 bases). V was shortened by 0 bases and J by 6 bases, with 15 bases between the two germline ends. The CDR3 consists of 16 residues. From germline, CDR1 is SGHVS and CDR2 FQNEAQ. Written as DNA, the CDR3 is TGTGCCAGCAGCTTAGCGTGGGGGGAACGGGGTCAGCCCCAGCATTTT. Protein sequence: CASSLAWGERGQPQHF.